The 32 T cell receptor beta chains below were found in one sample sequenced in a study of blood T cell repertoires in COVID-19. This table comes from immunoSEQ multiplex PCR, and its TCRdb copy is limited to in-frame clones, with some not included. The sample lists hundreds of thousands of clones, 70% to 90% seen once, with roughly 15% in the top ten. The specimen was PBMCs or T cells enriched from blood (not recorded which). These receptors all stem from a young man who had recovered from COVID-19.

This clone was seen a handful of times. The chain recombines TRBV5-8 with TRBJ1-1, with a possible D match to TRBD1 (5 bases). This CDR3 has 12 residues. Germline V gene sequence: CDR1 SGHTS, CDR2 YDEGEE. V was pared by 0 bases and J by 7 bases, with 7 bases between. The DNA of the CDR3 is TGTGCCAGCAGCTTGGGACAGCTTGAAGCTTTCTTT. Protein sequence: CASSLGQLEAFF. Full variable domain (rest looked up from reference TRBV5-8 and TRBJ1-1): EAGVTQSPTHLIKTRGQQATLRCSPISGHTSVYWYQQALGLGLQFLLWYDEGEERNRGNFPPRFSGRQFPNYSSELNVNALELEDSALYLCASSLGQLEAFFGQGTRLTVV.

The rearrangement links TRBV9 to TRBJ2-2; TRBD1 matches at 8 bases. The CDR3 runs 16 residues. The ends lost 3 bases at V and 0 bases at J; junction bases unmatched: 4. Germline lookup yields CDR1 SGDLS and CDR2 YYNGEE. The CDR3, as DNA: TGTGCCAGCAGCGCCCAGGGGGCCCCGAACACCGGGGAGCTGTTTTTT. It yields the protein CASSAQGAPNTGELFF.

This clone has only one observation. The V call is TRBV5-1, the J call TRBJ1-1, with 10 bases matching TRBD1. The CDR3 loop spans 14 amino acids. V was clipped by 2 bases and J by 5 bases; unmatched bases: 3. From germline, CDR1 is SGHRS and CDR2 YFSETQ. In DNA, the CDR3 is TGCGCCAGCAGCTTCGGGACAGGGGTTACTGAAGCTTTCTTT. It is translated as CASSFGTGVTEAFF.

The rearrangement uses TRBV5-6 and TRBJ1-2; unclear D gene. Per germline, CDR1 SGHDT and CDR2 YYEEEE. With 2 bases removed from V and 1 base from J, the gap between germline ends came to 6 bases. CDR3 length: 13 residues. The CDR3 loop is CASSFGNNYGYTF. The CDR3 bases are TGTGCCAGCAGCTTCGGGAATAACTATGGCTACACCTTC. The full variable domain, completed using reference TRBV5-6 and TRBJ1-2, is DAGVTQSPTHLIKTRGQQVTLRCSPKSGHDTVSWYQQALGQGPQFIFQYYEEEERQRGNFPDRFSGHQFPNYSSELNVNALLLGDSALYLCASSFGNNYGYTFGSGTRLTVV.

This chain joins TRBV10-2 and TRBJ2-1, with TRBD2 matching over 8 bases. The CDR3 contains 16 residues. V dropped 8 bases and J dropped 0; count of bases not matched to a gene: 9. Germline assignment: CDR1 WSHSY and CDR2 SAAADI. The CDR3 nucleotides read TGCGCCAGCCGCCCGGGACTAGGGAGCTCCTACAATGAGCAGTTCTTC. It encodes CASRPGLGSSYNEQFF.

The V gene is TRBV19, the J gene TRBJ1-2, with a tentative D call TRBD1 (6 bases). The V and J ends lost 3 bases and 5 bases respectively, with 16 bases between them. The CDR3 extends over 15 amino acids. Germline V lookup: CDR1 LNHDA, CDR2 SQIVND (reference sequence). The CDR3 region has the DNA TGTGCCAGTAGTATCGTATCCAGGGGACGGTATGGCTACACCTTC. Protein product: CASSIVSRGRYGYTF.

This chain links TRBV2 with TRBJ2-6, with D perhaps matching TRBD1 (6 bases). Germline-derived CDR1 and CDR2 are SNHLY and FYNNEI. The CDR3 runs to 14 residues. Trimming stripped 3 bases from V and 3 bases from J, with 6 bases between. The CDR3 coding sequence is TGTGCCAGCAGTGACAGGGGTGGGGCCAACGTCCTGACTTTC. This translates into CASSDRGGANVLTF.

This chain connects TRBV9 to TRBJ2-3, with TRBD2 matching over 9 bases. This CDR3 has 16 residues. The germline V gene has CDR1 SGDLS and CDR2 YYNGEE. Trimming cost V 5 bases and J 2 bases; bases outside gene matches: 9. CDR3 sequence (DNA): TGTGCCAGCAGGGGCGGGAGGGCCGTCGCCACAGATACGCAGTATTTT. This gives the protein CASRGGRAVATDTQYF.

The chain employs TRBV11-2 and TRBJ2-1; 7 positions match TRBD2. V was pared by 2 bases and J by 4 bases, with 8 bases of the junction left unmatched. This CDR3 is 16 amino acids long. Germline CDR1 and CDR2: SGHAT and FQNNGV. Here the CDR3 reads CASSLFAGAAYNEQFF. For the CDR3, the DNA is TGTGCCAGCAGCTTATTTGCGGGAGCAGCATACAATGAGCAGTTCTTC.

The V gene is TRBV19, the J gene TRBJ1-3; unclear D gene. The CDR3 spans 15 residues. Trimming removed 0 bases from V and 2 bases from J, with 8 bases in between. Germline-derived CDR1 and CDR2 are LNHDA and SQIVND (reference sequence). CDR3 in amino acids: CASSIDSGPGNTIYF. CDR3 sequence (DNA): TGTGCCAGTAGTATAGACTCAGGCCCTGGAAACACCATATATTTT.

The chain is built from TRBV12-3 or TRBV12-4 and TRBJ1-1, with D tentatively TRBD1 (6 bases). The CDR3 consists of 12 residues. V lost 6 bases to trimming and J lost 7 bases, with 12 bases between them. CDR3 sequence reads: CASRGAESEAFF. The CDR3 DNA reads as TGTGCCAGCAGGGGGGCGGAAAGTGAAGCTTTCTTT.

This clone was seen a handful of times. The chain has TRBV7-8 and TRBJ1-2; D unresolved. V was pared by 1 base and J by 1 base, with 16 bases between. The CDR3 contains 17 residues. Germline-derived CDR1 and CDR2 are SGHVS and FQNEAQ. The CDR3 DNA follows: TGTGCCAGCAGCTTAGGGTCTGGAGGGCCATTTAACTATGGCTACACCTTC. Translating gives CASSLGSGGPFNYGYTF.

The chain links TRBV2 to TRBJ2-1, with TRBD1 matching 8 bases. V lost 6 bases to trimming and J lost 0 bases; unmatched junction nucleotides: 4. This CDR3 comprises 15 residues. CDR1 and CDR2 from the germline V gene are SNHLY and FYNNEI. In nucleotides, the CDR3 is TGTGCCAGCAGATCCGGGACAGGCTCCTACAATGAGCAGTTCTTC. This gives the protein CASRSGTGSYNEQFF. Together with reference TRBV2 and TRBJ2-1, the CDR3 gives the full variable domain: EPEVTQTPSHQVTQMGQEVILRCVPISNHLYFYWYRQILGQKVEFLVSFYNNEISEKSEIFDDQFSVERPDGSNFTLKIRSTKLEDSAMYFCASRSGTGSYNEQFFGPGTRLTVL.

CDR3 DNA sequence: TGTGCCAGTAGTGAAGCTTTGTCCGCGACAAGGTTGTTTTTT. Translated: CASSEALSATRLFF. The chain couples TRBV19 to TRBJ1-4, with D unclear. CDR1 is LNHDA and CDR2 is SQIVND in the germline V gene (reference sequence). The ends were cut back, 5 bases at V and 15 bases at J, with 22 bases in the middle. The CDR3 length is 14 residues.

The gene calls are TRBV4-1 and TRBJ1-2; 9 bases map to TRBD1. Germline values: CDR1 MGHRA, CDR2 YSYEKL. Unmatched junction bases numbered 6, after V lost 0 bases and J lost 4 bases. This CDR3 contains 16 residues. The CDR3 DNA is TGCGCCAGCAGCCAAGATAGGGACAGGGAGGGCTATGGCTACACCTTC. Its protein is CASSQDRDREGYGYTF.

As regards this clone: The same CDR3 can be traced to other DNA sequences in this sample. The chain joins TRBV18 to TRBJ1-2, with 7 bases identical to TRBD1. Trimming took 3 bases from V and 3 from J; bases not matched to a gene: 4. The germline gives CDR1 KGHSH, CDR2 LQKENI. The CDR3 extends over 14 amino acids. Written as DNA, the CDR3 is TGTGCCAGCTCACCTCTTGACAGGGACTATGGCTACACCTTC. Residues: CASSPLDRDYGYTF.

V is TRBV29-1 and J is TRBJ1-1; tentatively, D is TRBD1 (5 bases). This CDR3 comprises 15 residues. Trimming removed 8 bases at V and 0 bases at J, with 19 bases between. Germline lookup yields CDR1 SQVTM and CDR2 ANQGSEA. The CDR3 nucleotides are TGCAGCTGCGGGGACGGAAACTTACTGAACACTGAAGCTTTCTTT. As protein: CSCGDGNLLNTEAFF.

In DNA, the CDR3 is TGTGCCAGCAGTTACTCGGAAGGGGTGGGGACCCAGTACTTC. Residues: CASSYSEGVGTQYF. The J gene is TRBJ2-5, the V gene TRBV6-5; the D gene is possibly TRBD1 (5 bases). With 0 bases removed from V and 7 bases from J, the gap between germline ends came to 12 bases. Germline V gene lookup returns CDR1 MNHEY and CDR2 SVGAGI. The CDR3 consists of 14 residues.

The chain couples TRBV12-3 or TRBV12-4 to TRBJ1-5; D remains unclear. Between the trimmed V and J ends, which lost 2 bases and 4 bases, there was a span of 6 bases. This CDR3 contains 13 residues. In DNA form, the CDR3 reads TGTGCCAGCAGTTTACGGGAAAATCAGCCCCAGCATTTT. This translates into CASSLRENQPQHF.

The rearrangement uses TRBV6-6 and TRBJ2-7; 10 bases map to TRBD1. V lost 3 bases and J lost 0; bases outside the gene matches: 5. This CDR3 region has 16 residues. The germline gives CDR1 MNHNY, CDR2 SVGAGI (reference sequence). The DNA of the CDR3 is TGTGCCAGCAGTTATCAGGACAGGGGGGGCTCCTACGAGCAGTACTTC. It specifies CASSYQDRGGSYEQYF.

CDR3 nucleotides: TGTGCCAGCAGGGGGGGACAGACTGGAAACACCATATATTTT. It translates to CASRGGQTGNTIYF. This rearrangement joins TRBV2 to TRBJ1-3; 7 bases agree with TRBD1. Germline V lookup: CDR1 SNHLY, CDR2 FYNNEI. This CDR3 is built from 14 residues. Losses at the gene ends were 6 bases for V and 2 bases for J; bases not matched to a gene: 4.

The J gene is TRBJ2-5, the V gene TRBV5-1; TRBD2 matches 8 bases. J lost 7 bases, V lost 3 bases, and 5 bases had no gene match. The CDR3 is 13 residues long. Germline V lookup: CDR1 SGHRS, CDR2 YFSETQ. CDR3 residues: CASSSTSGGTQYF. In DNA form, the CDR3 reads TGCGCCAGCAGCTCCACCAGCGGGGGGACCCAGTACTTC. Complete variable domain (other parts from reference TRBV5-1 and TRBJ2-5): KAGVTQTPRYLIKTRGQQVTLSCSPISGHRSVSWYQQTPGQGLQFLFEYFSETQRNKGNFPGRFSGRQFSNSRSEMNVSTLELGDSALYLCASSSTSGGTQYFGPGTRLLVL.

The genes are TRBV5-1 and TRBJ1-5, with 7 bases aligning to TRBD1. The CDR3 consists of 14 residues. The ends lost 4 bases at V and 2 bases at J; junction bases unmatched: 3. The germline V gene encodes CDR1 SGHRS and CDR2 YFSETQ. CDR3 amino acids: CASSEGGGNQPQHF. For the CDR3, the DNA is TGCGCCAGCAGCGAAGGGGGCGGCAATCAGCCCCAGCATTTT.

The CDR3 nucleotides read TGTGCCAGCAAGCGCGACGGCACCGGGGAGCTGTTTTTT. It is translated as CASKRDGTGELFF. This sequence joins TRBV2 and TRBJ2-2, with D uncertain. The CDR3 consists of 13 residues. V dropped 7 bases and J dropped 4 bases, with 10 bases sitting between them. The germline gives CDR1 SNHLY, CDR2 FYNNEI.

In this sample, this clone turned up once. The V gene is TRBV10-1, the J gene TRBJ2-2; D unresolved. V was clipped by 8 bases and J by 1 base, with 11 bases between them. Germline V gene data show CDR1 as WNHNN and CDR2 as SYGVQD (reference sequence). The CDR3 has 14 amino acids. The CDR3 DNA reads as TGCGCCAGCTCGCAGGTTCTGAACACCGGGGAGCTGTTTTTT. Translating gives CASSQVLNTGELFF.

The chain couples TRBV28 to TRBJ2-1; 8 positions agree with TRBD2. Germline V lookup: CDR1 MDHEN, CDR2 SYDVKM. The junction had 29 bases not matched to a gene; V was cut back by 5 bases and J by 5 bases. This CDR3 region has 22 residues. CDR3 sequence: CASSLFPRLPRAGDSEDNEQFF. The CDR3 DNA is TGTGCCAGCAGTCTTTTCCCCCGCCTCCCCCGAGCGGGAGACTCCGAAGACAATGAGCAGTTCTTC.

The chain has TRBV4-2 and TRBJ2-3, with 10 nucleotides matching TRBD2. With 0 bases clipped from V and 4 bases from J, the junction kept 10 bases outside the gene matches. Germline V CDR1 and CDR2: LGHNA, YNFKEQ. The CDR3 length is 18 residues. The CDR3, as DNA: TGTGCCAGCAGCCAAGAAGAGGCTAGCGGGAGTTGGTCAGATACGCAGTATTTT. As protein: CASSQEEASGSWSDTQYF.

The rearrangement uses TRBV28 and TRBJ1-5, with TRBD1 as a possible D gene (6 bases). Deletions cut 5 bases from V and 6 bases from J, with 20 bases between. Per the germline V gene, CDR1 is MDHEN and CDR2 is SYDVKM. The length of the CDR3 is 16 residues. CDR3 DNA sequence: TGTGCCAGCAGTCTTTTAGGGTCAGGGGTCAGTCAGCCCCAGCATTTT. Protein: CASSLLGSGVSQPQHF.

This clone was detected a few times. CDR3 nucleotide sequence: TGTGCCAGCAGCTTAGCGTCCTCCCCTCGGCAGTTCTTC. It specifies CASSLASSPRQFF. The V call is TRBV7-2, the J call TRBJ2-1, with no clear D. Trimming pared 0 bases from V and 12 bases from J, leaving 12 bases between. The CDR3 length is 13 residues. Germline V gene lookup returns CDR1 SGHTA and CDR2 FQGNSA.

The chain uses TRBV5-1 and TRBJ2-1, with a possible D match to TRBD1 (6 bases). This CDR3 has 15 amino acids. Germline loops: CDR1 SGHRS, CDR2 YFSETQ. With 2 bases removed from V and 4 bases from J, the gap between germline ends came to 13 bases. In DNA form, the CDR3 reads TGCGCCAGCAGCTTCGTAGAACAGGGTTACAATGAGCAGTTCTTC. It encodes CASSFVEQGYNEQFF.

This chain links TRBV3-1 (or the pseudogene TRBV3-2) with TRBJ2-5; 12 nucleotides align to TRBD2. The CDR3 covers 19 residues. Losses at the gene ends were 0 bases for V and 5 bases for J; bases not matched to a gene: 13. CDR1 is LGHDT, CDR2 YNNKEL, per germline (reference sequence). The DNA for the CDR3 is TGTGCCAGCAGCCAAGATCGGAGGACTAGCGGGACCACCCCGGAGACCCAGTACTTC. Protein: CASSQDRRTSGTTPETQYF.

This chain connects TRBV19 to TRBJ2-7; TRBD1 might be the D (5 bases). The CDR3 covers 14 residues. V was trimmed by 7 bases and J by 4 bases, leaving 17 bases between them. Per germline, CDR1 LNHDA and CDR2 SQIVND (reference sequence). The CDR3 nucleotides read TGTGCCAGTACCCCCACCGGACACGTTTACGAGCAGTACTTC. This sequence encodes CASTPTGHVYEQYF.